This TCR beta chain was obtained from a study of T cell changes during pregnancy in multiple sclerosis. This table comes from immunoSEQ multiplex PCR, and its TCRdb copy is limited to in-frame clones, with some not included. Found here are 50,000 to 65,000 clones, about 94% of them singletons; the top ten hold 2.5% to 3.5%. The germline CDR1 and CDR2 sequences are SGHVS and FNYEAQ. The CDR3 covers 14 residues. The germline V and J ends were trimmed by 4 bases and 0 bases, with 7 bases remaining between them. The chain couples TRBV7-6 to TRBJ1-3; D gene uncertain. This receptor was obtained from a female donor with multiple sclerosis, enrolled in a pregnancy study. The source material was CD8+ T cells from peripheral blood mononuclear cells, sampled in the second trimester of pregnancy. CDR3 nucleotide sequence: TGTGCCAGCAGCTCCCTAGACTCTGGAAACACCATATATTTT. Amino acids: CASSSLDSGNTIYF.